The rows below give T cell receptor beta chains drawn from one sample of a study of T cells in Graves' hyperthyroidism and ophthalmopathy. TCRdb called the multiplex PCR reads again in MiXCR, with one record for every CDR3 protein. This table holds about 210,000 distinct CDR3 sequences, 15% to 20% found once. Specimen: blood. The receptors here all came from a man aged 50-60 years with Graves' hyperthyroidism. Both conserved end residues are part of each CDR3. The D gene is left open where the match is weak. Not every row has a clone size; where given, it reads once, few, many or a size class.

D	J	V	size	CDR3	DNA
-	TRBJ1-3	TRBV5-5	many	CASSAQHVSGNTIYF	TGTGCCAGCAGCGCTCAACATGTATCTGGAAACACCATATATTTT
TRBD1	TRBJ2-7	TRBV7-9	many	CASSHHGTGLGEQYF	TGTGCCAGCAGCCACCACGGGACAGGGCTGGGCGAGCAGTACTTC
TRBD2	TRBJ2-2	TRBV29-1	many	CSVRVLASTGELFF	TGCAGCGTTAGGGTACTAGCGTCCACCGGGGAGCTGTTTTTT
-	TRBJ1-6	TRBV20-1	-	CSARTWGTPNSPLHF	TGCAGTGCTAGAACATGGGGGACGCCGAATTCACCCCTCCACTTT
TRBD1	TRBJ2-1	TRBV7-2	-	CASSLDRDRVGYGQFF	TGTGCCAGCAGCTTAGATAGAGACAGGGTGGGCTATGGGCAGTTCTTC
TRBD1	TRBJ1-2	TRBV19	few	CASSPRRQGAVGYTF	TGTGCCAGTAGCCCCCGCCGGCAGGGGGCTGTTGGCTACACCTTC
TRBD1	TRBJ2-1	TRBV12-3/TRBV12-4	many	CASRPTGTGDNEQFF	TGTGCCAGCAGACCTACCGGGACAGGGGATAATGAGCAGTTCTTC
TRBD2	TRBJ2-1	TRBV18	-	CASSPGTSGRTDEQFF	TGTGCCAGCTCACCAGGGACTAGCGGGAGGACTGATGAGCAGTTCTTC
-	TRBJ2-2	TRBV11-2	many	CASSSTRAGELFF	TGTGCCAGCAGCTCCACCCGGGCCGGGGAGCTGTTTTTT
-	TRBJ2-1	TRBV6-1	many	CASSSGPGEQFF	TGTGCCAGCAGTTCGGGGCCCGGTGAGCAGTTCTTC
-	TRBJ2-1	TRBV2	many	CASSARPNLSQFF	TGTGCCAGCAGTGCACGTCCAAATTTGTCGCAGTTCTTC
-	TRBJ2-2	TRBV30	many	CAWTRNTGELFF	TGTGCCTGGACTCGCAACACCGGGGAGCTGTTTTTT
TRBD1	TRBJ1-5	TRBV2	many	CASSDLGQGRQPQHF	TGTGCCAGCAGTGATTTAGGACAGGGACGGCAGCCCCAGCATTTT
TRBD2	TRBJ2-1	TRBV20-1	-	CSATKAGLLEGEQFF	TGCAGTGCTACCAAAGCGGGACTCCTCGAGGGTGAGCAGTTCTTC